This TCR beta chain was recovered during a study of T cells after yellow fever vaccination. Looking at the study overall: Preparation of fractions with low cell numbers was performed using SMART-Seq v4 Ultra Low Input. Findings and limits, study-wide: The booster saw the reappearance of most primary-vaccination clones (approximately 96% CD4, roughly 90% CD8). It was a small share of clonotypes that appeared in both CD4 and CD8 compartments.

Germline V gene data show CDR1 as SGHTA and CDR2 as FQGNSA. The trim removed 5 bases at V and 10 bases at J, leaving 9 bases unmatched. The CDR3 contains 14 residues. Via MiXCR, TCRdb re-called the 5' RACE reads, giving one row per CDR3 protein. This table holds approximately 450,000 distinct CDR3 sequences, approximately 19% found once. For this clonotype: Antigen unknown.

Sequences were derived from PBMCs, sampled before the yellow fever booster vaccination. The source is a man between 18 and 35 years old who received the YFV17D yellow fever vaccine. The J gene is TRBJ2-5, the V gene TRBV7-2; 11 bases are a match to TRBD2. The CDR3 nucleotides are TGTGCCAGCAGCCCCCTAGCGGGGGGCCGTGGCCAGTACTTC. It codes for CASSPLAGGRGQYF.